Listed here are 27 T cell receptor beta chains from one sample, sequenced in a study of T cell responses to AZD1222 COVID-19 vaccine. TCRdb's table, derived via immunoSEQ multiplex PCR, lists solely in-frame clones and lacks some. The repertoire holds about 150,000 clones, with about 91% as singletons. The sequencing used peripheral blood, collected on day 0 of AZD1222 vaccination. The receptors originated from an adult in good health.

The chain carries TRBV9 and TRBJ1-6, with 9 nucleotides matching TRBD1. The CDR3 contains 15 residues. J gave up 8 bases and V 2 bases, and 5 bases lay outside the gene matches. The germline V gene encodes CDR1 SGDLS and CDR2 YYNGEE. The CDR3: CASSVGQGRDSPLHF. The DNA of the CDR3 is TGTGCCAGCAGCGTTGGACAGGGGAGGGATTCACCCCTCCACTTT.

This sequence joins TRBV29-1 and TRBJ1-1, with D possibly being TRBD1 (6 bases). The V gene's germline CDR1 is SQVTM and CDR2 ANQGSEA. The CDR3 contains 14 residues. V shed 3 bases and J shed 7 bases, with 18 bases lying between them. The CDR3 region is CSVDQLQGWREAFF. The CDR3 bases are TGCAGCGTTGACCAACTACAGGGTTGGCGTGAAGCTTTCTTT.

CDR3 sequence: CASSQAKGESDTQYF. The CDR3 DNA is TGTGCCAGCAGCCAAGCCAAGGGGGAGTCAGATACGCAGTATTTT. This chain uses TRBV4-2 with TRBJ2-3; weak D call: TRBD1 (6 bases). Looked up from germline, CDR1 is LGHNA and CDR2 is YNFKEQ. CDR3 length: 15 amino acids. Trimming took 1 base from V and 4 from J, leaving 12 bases between them.

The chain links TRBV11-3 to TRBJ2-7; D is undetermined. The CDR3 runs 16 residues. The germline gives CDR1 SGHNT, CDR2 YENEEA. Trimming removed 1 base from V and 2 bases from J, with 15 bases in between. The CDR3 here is CASSLAARSGPYEQYF. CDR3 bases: TGTGCCAGCAGCTTAGCCGCCAGGAGTGGTCCCTACGAGCAGTACTTC.

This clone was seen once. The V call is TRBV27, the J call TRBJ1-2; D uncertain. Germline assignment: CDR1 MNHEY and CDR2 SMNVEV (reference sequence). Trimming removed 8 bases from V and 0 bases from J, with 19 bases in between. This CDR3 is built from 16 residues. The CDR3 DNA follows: TGTGCCAGCTCTAGGGCATCGGGAGGAGCTAACTATGGCTACACCTTC. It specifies CASSRASGGANYGYTF.

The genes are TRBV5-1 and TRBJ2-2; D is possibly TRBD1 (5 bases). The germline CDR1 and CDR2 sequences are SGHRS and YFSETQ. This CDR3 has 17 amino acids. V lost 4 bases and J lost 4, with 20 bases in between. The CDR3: CASSEHQGSVITGELFF. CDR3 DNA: TGCGCCAGCAGCGAACACCAGGGTTCGGTAATCACCGGGGAGCTGTTTTTT.

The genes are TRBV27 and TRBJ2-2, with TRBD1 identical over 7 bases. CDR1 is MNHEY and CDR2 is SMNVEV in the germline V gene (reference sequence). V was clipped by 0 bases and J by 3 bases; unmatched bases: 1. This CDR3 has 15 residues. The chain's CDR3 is CASSLSTGYTGELFF. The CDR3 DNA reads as TGTGCCAGCAGTTTATCGACAGGGTACACCGGGGAGCTGTTTTTT.

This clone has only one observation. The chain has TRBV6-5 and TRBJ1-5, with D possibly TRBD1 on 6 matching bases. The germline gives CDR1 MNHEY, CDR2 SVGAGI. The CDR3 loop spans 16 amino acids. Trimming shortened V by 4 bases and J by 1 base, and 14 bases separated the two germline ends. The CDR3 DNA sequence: TGTGCCAGCAGTTGGGGGGCAGTCGTCAGCAATCAGCCCCAGCATTTT. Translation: CASSWGAVVSNQPQHF.

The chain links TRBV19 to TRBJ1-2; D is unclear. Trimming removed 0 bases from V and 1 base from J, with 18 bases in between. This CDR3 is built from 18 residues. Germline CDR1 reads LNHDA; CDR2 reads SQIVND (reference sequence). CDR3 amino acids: CASSIDLSFLALNYGYTF. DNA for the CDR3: TGTGCCAGTAGTATAGATCTGTCCTTCCTTGCTCTTAACTATGGCTACACCTTC.

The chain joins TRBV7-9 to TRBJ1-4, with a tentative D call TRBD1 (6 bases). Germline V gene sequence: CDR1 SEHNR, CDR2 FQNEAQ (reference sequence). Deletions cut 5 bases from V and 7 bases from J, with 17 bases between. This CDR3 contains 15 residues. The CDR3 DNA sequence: TGTGCCAGCAGCCGATCAACAGGGACGGGTGAAAAACTGTTTTTT. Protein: CASSRSTGTGEKLFF.

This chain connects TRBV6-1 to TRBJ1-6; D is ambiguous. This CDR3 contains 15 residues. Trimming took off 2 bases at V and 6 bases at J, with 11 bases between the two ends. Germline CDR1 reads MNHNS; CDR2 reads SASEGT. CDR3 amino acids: CASSETGLPNSPLHF. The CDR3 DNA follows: TGTGCCAGCAGTGAAACTGGTCTGCCTAATTCACCCCTCCACTTT.

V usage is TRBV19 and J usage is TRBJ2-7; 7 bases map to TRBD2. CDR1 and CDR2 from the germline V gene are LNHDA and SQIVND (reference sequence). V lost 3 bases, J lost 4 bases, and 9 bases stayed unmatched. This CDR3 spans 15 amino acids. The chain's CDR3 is CASSIDGRIAYEQYF. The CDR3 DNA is TGTGCCAGTAGTATTGACGGGAGGATAGCGTACGAGCAGTACTTC.

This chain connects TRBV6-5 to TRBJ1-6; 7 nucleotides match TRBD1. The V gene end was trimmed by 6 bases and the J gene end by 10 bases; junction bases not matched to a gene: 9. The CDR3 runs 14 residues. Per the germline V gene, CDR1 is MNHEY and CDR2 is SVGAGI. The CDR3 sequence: CASSRRQGRSPLHF. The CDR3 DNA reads TGTGCCAGCAGCCGGAGACAGGGAAGGTCACCCCTCCACTTT.

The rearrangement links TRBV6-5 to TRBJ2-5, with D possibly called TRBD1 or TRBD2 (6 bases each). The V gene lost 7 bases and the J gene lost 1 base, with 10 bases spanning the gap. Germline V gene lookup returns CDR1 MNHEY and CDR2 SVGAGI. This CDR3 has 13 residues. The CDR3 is CASTGALQETQYF. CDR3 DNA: TGTGCCAGCACGGGGGCCCTCCAAGAGACCCAGTACTTC.

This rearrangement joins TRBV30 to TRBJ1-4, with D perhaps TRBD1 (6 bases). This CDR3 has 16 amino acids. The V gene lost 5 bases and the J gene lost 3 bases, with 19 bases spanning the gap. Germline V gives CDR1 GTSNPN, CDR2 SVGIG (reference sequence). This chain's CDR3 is CAWSGTSGGANEKLFF. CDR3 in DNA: TGTGCCTGGTCCGGGACATCAGGTGGGGCTAATGAAAAACTGTTTTTT.

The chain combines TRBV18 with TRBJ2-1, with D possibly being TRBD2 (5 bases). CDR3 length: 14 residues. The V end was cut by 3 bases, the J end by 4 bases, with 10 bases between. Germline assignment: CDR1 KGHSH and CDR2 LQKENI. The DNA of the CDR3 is TGTGCCAGCTCACCGAGGGCCATTTACAATGAGCAGTTCTTC. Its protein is CASSPRAIYNEQFF.

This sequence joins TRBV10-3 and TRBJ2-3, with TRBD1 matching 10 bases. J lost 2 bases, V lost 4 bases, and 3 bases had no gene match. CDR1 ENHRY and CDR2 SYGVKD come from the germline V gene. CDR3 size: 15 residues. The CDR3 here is CAISGGQGPTDTQYF. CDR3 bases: TGTGCCATCAGTGGGGGACAGGGGCCCACAGATACGCAGTATTTT.

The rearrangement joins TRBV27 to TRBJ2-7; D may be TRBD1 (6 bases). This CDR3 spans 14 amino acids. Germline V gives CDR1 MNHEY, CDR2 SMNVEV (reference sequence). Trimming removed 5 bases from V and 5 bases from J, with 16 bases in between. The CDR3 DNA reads TGTGCCAGCAGTCCGACCGGGCAGGGGAACGAGCAGTACTTC. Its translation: CASSPTGQGNEQYF.

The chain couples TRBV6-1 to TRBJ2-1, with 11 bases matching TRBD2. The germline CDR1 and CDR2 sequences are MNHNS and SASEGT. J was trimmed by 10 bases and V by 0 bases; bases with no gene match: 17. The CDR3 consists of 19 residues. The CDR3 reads CASSEALRRSSGRAGEQFF. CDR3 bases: TGTGCCAGCAGTGAAGCGCTCAGGCGTAGTAGCGGGAGGGCGGGGGAGCAGTTCTTC.

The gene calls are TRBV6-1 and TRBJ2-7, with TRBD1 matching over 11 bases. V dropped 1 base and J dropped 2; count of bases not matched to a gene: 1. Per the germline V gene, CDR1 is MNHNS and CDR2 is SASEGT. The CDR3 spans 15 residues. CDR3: CASSEGTGGAYEQYF. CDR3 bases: TGTGCCAGCAGTGAAGGGACAGGGGGCGCCTACGAGCAGTACTTC.

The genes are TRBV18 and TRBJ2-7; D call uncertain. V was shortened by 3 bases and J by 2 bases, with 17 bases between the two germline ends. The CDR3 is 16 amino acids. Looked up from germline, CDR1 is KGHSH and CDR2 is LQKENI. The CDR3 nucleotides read TGTGCCAGCTCACCTACCTTAAGCTCTGGGACCTACGAGCAGTACTTC. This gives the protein CASSPTLSSGTYEQYF.

CDR3 DNA sequence: TGTGCCTGGATTCGGGGGAGTGGGGCCAACGTCCTGACTTTC. It translates to CAWIRGSGANVLTF. The chain carries TRBV30 and TRBJ2-6, with D possibly TRBD2 on 6 matching bases. CDR3 length equals 14 residues. CDR1 is GTSNPN, CDR2 SVGIG, per germline (reference sequence). V was pared by 4 bases and J by 3 bases, with 10 bases between.

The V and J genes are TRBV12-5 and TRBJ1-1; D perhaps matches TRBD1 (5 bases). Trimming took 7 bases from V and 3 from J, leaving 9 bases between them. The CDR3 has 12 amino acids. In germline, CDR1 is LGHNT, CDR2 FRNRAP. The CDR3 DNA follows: TGTGCTAGTGAAGTGGGGGACACTGAAGCTTTCTTT. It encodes CASEVGDTEAFF.

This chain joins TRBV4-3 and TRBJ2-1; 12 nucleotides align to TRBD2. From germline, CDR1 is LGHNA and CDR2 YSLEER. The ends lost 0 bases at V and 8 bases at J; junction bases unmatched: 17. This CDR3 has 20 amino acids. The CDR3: CASSQDWDLAGGPITYEQFF. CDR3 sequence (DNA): TGCGCCAGCAGCCAAGATTGGGATCTAGCGGGAGGGCCCATTACCTATGAGCAGTTCTTC.

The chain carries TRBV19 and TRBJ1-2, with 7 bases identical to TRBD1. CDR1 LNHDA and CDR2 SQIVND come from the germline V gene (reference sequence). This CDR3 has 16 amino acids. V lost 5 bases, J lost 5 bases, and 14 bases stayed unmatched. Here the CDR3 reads CASSPPLRDRLYGYTF. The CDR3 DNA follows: TGTGCCAGTAGTCCGCCCCTCCGGGACAGATTATATGGCTACACCTTC.

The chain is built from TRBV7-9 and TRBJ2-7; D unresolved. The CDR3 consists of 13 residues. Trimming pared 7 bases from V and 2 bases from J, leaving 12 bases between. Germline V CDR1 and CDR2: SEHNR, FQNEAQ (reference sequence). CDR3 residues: CASNRGNTYEQYF. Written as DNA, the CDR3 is TGTGCCAGCAATCGTGGCAATACCTACGAGCAGTACTTC.

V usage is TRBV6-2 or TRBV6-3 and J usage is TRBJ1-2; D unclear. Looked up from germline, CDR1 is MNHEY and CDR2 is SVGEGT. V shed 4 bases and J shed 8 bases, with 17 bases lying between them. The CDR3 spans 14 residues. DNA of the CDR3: TGTGCCAGCAGTTCCATAGATCCTTTGAGGGGCTACACCTTC. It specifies CASSSIDPLRGYTF.